These 22 T cell receptor beta chains were sequenced from one sample in a study of cytomegalovirus exposure and HLA in healthy donors (dated by TCRdb to 2017 to 2019). The library was made by the immunoSEQ multiplex PCR assay. The source is immuneACCESS, and TCRdb retained only in-frame sequences with V and J called. Part of the clones is not carried over; for the studies checked, unresolved V genes explain less than half of this, and the remainder is unexplained. Here the sample has about 160,000 clones; about nine tenths occur a single time. 4.5% to 7% of the sample comes from the top ten. The sequenced sample consisted of PBMCs. All receptors come from a woman aged 30 to 39 in good health and CMV-seronegative.

In its sample, this clone was seen a few times. V and J are TRBV18 and TRBJ2-7, with D perhaps TRBD1 (5 bases). The V and J ends lost 2 bases and 5 bases respectively, with 16 bases between them. Germline CDR1 is KGHSH and CDR2 is LQKENI. This CDR3 is 15 amino acids long. CDR3 sequence reads: CASSPLPPGIHEQYF. CDR3 coding DNA: TGTGCCAGCTCACCATTACCACCAGGGATCCACGAGCAGTACTTC.

V and J are TRBV29-1 and TRBJ2-7, with 8 bases lining up with TRBD1. Trimming at V came to 6 bases and at J to 5 bases, leaving 6 bases not matched to a gene. The CDR3 totals 12 residues. Germline V gene lookup returns CDR1 SQVTM and CDR2 ANQGSEA. CDR3 nucleotides: TGCAGCGTGAAGGACAGGGAACACGAGCAGTACTTC. It codes for CSVKDREHEQYF.

The chain links TRBV11-3 to TRBJ2-1; the D is unclear. CDR1 and CDR2 (germline): SGHNT, YENEEA. V lost 3 bases and J lost 6, with 3 bases in between. This CDR3 is 11 amino acids long. The CDR3 DNA is TGTGCCAGCAGCTTTGGCAATGAGCAGTTCTTC. Amino acid sequence: CASSFGNEQFF.

The chain recombines TRBV5-6 with TRBJ1-3; unclear D gene. Trimming stripped 3 bases from V and 0 bases from J, with 10 bases between. The CDR3 consists of 15 residues. Looked up from germline, CDR1 is SGHDT and CDR2 is YYEEEE. For the CDR3, the DNA is TGTGCCAGCAGCTATATGACCGACTCTGGAAACACCATATATTTT. This gives the protein CASSYMTDSGNTIYF. Combining the CDR3 with reference TRBV5-6 and TRBJ1-3 gives the whole variable domain DAGVTQSPTHLIKTRGQQVTLRCSPKSGHDTVSWYQQALGQGPQFIFQYYEEEERQRGNFPDRFSGHQFPNYSSELNVNALLLGDSALYLCASSYMTDSGNTIYFGEGSWLTVV.

The CDR3 here is CASSQNKGSGANVLTF. The CDR3 bases are TGTGCCAGCAGCCAAAATAAAGGGAGTGGGGCCAACGTCCTGACTTTC. The V and J genes are TRBV4-2 and TRBJ2-6; D possibly corresponds to TRBD2 (5 bases). Germline assignment: CDR1 LGHNA and CDR2 YNFKEQ. CDR3 size: 16 residues. Trimming took off 2 bases at V and 3 bases at J, with 11 bases between the two ends.

This chain links TRBV6-1 with TRBJ1-2; 9 positions agree with TRBD1. Germline CDR1 reads MNHNS; CDR2 reads SASEGT. With 4 bases clipped from V and 8 bases from J, the junction kept 17 bases outside the gene matches. The CDR3 spans 17 residues. CDR3 protein: CASSGDHTGGFSWGYTF. DNA for the CDR3: TGTGCCAGCAGTGGCGACCATACAGGGGGCTTTTCCTGGGGCTACACCTTC.

This rearrangement joins TRBV5-6 to TRBJ1-1; D is perhaps TRBD1 (5 bases). Germline V lookup: CDR1 SGHDT, CDR2 YYEEEE. The CDR3 has 15 amino acids. Trimming removed 2 bases from V and 4 bases from J, with 15 bases in between. The CDR3 loop reads CASSLVRGQGTEAFF. The CDR3 DNA sequence: TGTGCCAGCAGCTTAGTCCGGGGCCAGGGCACTGAAGCTTTCTTT.

The chain links TRBV5-1 to TRBJ2-1; 10 nucleotides agree with TRBD1. V was pared by 0 bases and J by 6 bases, with 3 bases of the junction left unmatched. CDR3 length: 15 amino acids. Germline V gives CDR1 SGHRS, CDR2 YFSETQ. Here the CDR3 DNA reads TGCGCCAGCAGCTTGGGGGACAGGGGCGGCAATGAGCAGTTCTTC. This encodes CASSLGDRGGNEQFF. Full variable domain (rest looked up from reference TRBV5-1 and TRBJ2-1): KAGVTQTPRYLIKTRGQQVTLSCSPISGHRSVSWYQQTPGQGLQFLFEYFSETQRNKGNFPGRFSGRQFSNSRSEMNVSTLELGDSALYLCASSLGDRGGNEQFFGPGTRLTVL.

This sequence joins TRBV11-2 and TRBJ2-2; either TRBD1 or TRBD2 may supply D (6 bases each). Trimming took 0 bases from V and 7 from J, leaving 18 bases between them. The CDR3 has 17 amino acids. CDR1 and CDR2 (germline): SGHAT, FQNNGV. CDR3 sequence reads: CASSLEARGLAIGELFF. DNA for the CDR3: TGTGCCAGCAGCTTAGAGGCTCGGGGGCTAGCAATCGGGGAGCTGTTTTTT.

V gene TRBV5-6 combines with J gene TRBJ2-7; D remains unclear. CDR1 and CDR2 from the germline V gene are SGHDT and YYEEEE. Trimming shortened V by 4 bases and J by 2 bases, and 13 bases separated the two germline ends. The CDR3 has 14 amino acids. The CDR3: CASSPRPPAYEQYF. CDR3 DNA sequence: TGTGCCAGCAGCCCTAGGCCACCTGCCTACGAGCAGTACTTC.

The sample holds one count of this clone. The chain has TRBV6-5 and TRBJ2-5, with TRBD1 identical over 10 bases. Unmatched junction bases numbered 4, after V lost 4 bases and J lost 5 bases. The CDR3 totals 14 residues. Germline values: CDR1 MNHEY, CDR2 SVGAGI. The CDR3 DNA reads as TGTGCCAGCAGTTGGGCGGGACAGGGGGAGACCCAGTACTTC. Translation gives CASSWAGQGETQYF.

This sequence joins TRBV6-1 and TRBJ2-5; D ambiguous. The CDR3 has 12 residues. Germline loops: CDR1 MNHNS, CDR2 SASEGT. V lost 4 bases and J 5 bases, leaving 8 bases between the germline ends. The CDR3 here is CASSAFRETQYF. The CDR3, as DNA: TGTGCCAGCAGTGCGTTTAGGGAGACCCAGTACTTC.

There are many counts of this clone. This chain connects TRBV19 to TRBJ2-3; D may be TRBD2 (6 bases). V was shortened by 6 bases and J by 0 bases, with 10 bases between the two germline ends. The CDR3 loop spans 14 amino acids. In germline, CDR1 is LNHDA, CDR2 SQIVND (reference sequence). CDR3 loop: CASRGGMSTDTQYF. The CDR3 nucleotides are TGTGCCAGTAGGGGGGGAATGAGCACAGATACGCAGTATTTT.

The chain recombines TRBV6-5 with TRBJ1-1; TRBD1 is a possible D gene (5 bases). The CDR3 is 14 amino acids. CDR1 and CDR2 (germline): MNHEY, SVGAGI. Here the CDR3 reads CATTKPTGAREAFF. DNA for the CDR3: TGTGCGACCACCAAACCCACAGGCGCTAGAGAAGCTTTCTTT.

The chain has TRBV9 and TRBJ2-2; 10 bases agree with TRBD2. The germline gives CDR1 SGDLS, CDR2 YYNGEE. This CDR3 is 19 amino acids long. The V gene end was trimmed by 3 bases and the J gene end by 6 bases; junction bases not matched to a gene: 17. The CDR3 sequence is CASSGTRRLPGTSAGELFF. The DNA for the CDR3 is TGTGCCAGCAGCGGAACCCGGAGGCTCCCAGGGACTAGCGCCGGGGAGCTGTTTTTT.

The V and J genes are TRBV9 and TRBJ2-7, with D unclear. Between the trimmed V and J ends, which lost 6 bases and 7 bases, there was a span of 20 bases. CDR3 length: 14 residues. CDR1 is SGDLS, CDR2 YYNGEE, per germline. As DNA, the CDR3 is TGTGCCAGCACCCCAGACCCGGTAGGACGTGAGCAGTACTTC. This encodes CASTPDPVGREQYF.

The V and J genes are TRBV7-2 and TRBJ2-1; D gene uncertain. V lost 1 base to trimming and J lost 2 bases, with 9 bases between them. CDR1 and CDR2 from the germline V gene are SGHTA and FQGNSA. The length of the CDR3 is 15 residues. The CDR3: CASSLGPDPYNEQFF. CDR3 bases: TGTGCCAGCAGCTTAGGGCCAGACCCCTACAATGAGCAGTTCTTC.

The CDR3 reads CASSQGQGAKETQYF. CDR3 coding DNA: TGTGCCAGCAGCCAAGGACAGGGAGCCAAAGAGACCCAGTACTTC. The chain joins TRBV7-6 to TRBJ2-5; 8 bases line up with TRBD1. The V gene end was trimmed by 5 bases and the J gene end by 3 bases; junction bases not matched to a gene: 8. This CDR3 is built from 15 residues. Germline V CDR1 and CDR2: SGHVS, FNYEAQ.

This sequence joins TRBV9 and TRBJ2-7; TRBD1 or TRBD2 may be the D gene (7 bases each). V lost 4 bases and J 6 bases, leaving 17 bases between the germline ends. Germline lookup yields CDR1 SGDLS and CDR2 YYNGEE. The CDR3 has 14 residues. CDR3 in DNA: TGTGCCAGCAGCTCGGGACAGACGGGAGGCGAGCAGTACTTC. This codes for CASSSGQTGGEQYF.

The chain is built from TRBV19 and TRBJ1-6; no reliable D call. The CDR3 length is 12 residues. In germline, CDR1 is LNHDA, CDR2 SQIVND (reference sequence). Trimming stripped 7 bases from V and 7 bases from J, with 8 bases between. This CDR3 reads CASTLGNSPLHF. CDR3 coding DNA: TGTGCCAGTACCTTGGGGAATTCACCCCTCCACTTT.

This clone was recorded only once. The chain recombines TRBV5-4 with TRBJ2-1; D unclear. Looked up from germline, CDR1 is SGHNT and CDR2 is YYREEE (reference sequence). The V and J ends lost 4 bases and 0 bases respectively, with 5 bases between them. The CDR3 totals 13 residues. Here the CDR3 reads CASSVDSYNEQFF. CDR3 nucleotide sequence: TGTGCCAGCAGCGTTGACTCCTACAATGAGCAGTTCTTC.

The table lists this clone with many counts. This chain connects TRBV19 to TRBJ1-5; TRBD1 is a possible D gene (5 bases). The CDR3 spans 15 residues. CDR1 is LNHDA, CDR2 SQIVND, per germline (reference sequence). V was trimmed by 2 bases and J by 0 bases, leaving 8 bases between them. The CDR3 region is CASSIKGNSNQPQHF. In DNA form, the CDR3 reads TGTGCCAGTAGTATAAAGGGGAATAGCAATCAGCCCCAGCATTTT.